These 16 T cell receptor beta chains were all obtained from the same sample, sequenced in a study of CD8 T cells in ankylosing spondylitis. TCRdb processed the 5' RACE reads anew with MiXCR; each CDR3 protein has one entry. Among under 250,000 distinct CDR3 sequences listed, 7.5% to 9.5% were seen once. Sequenced material: blood, either unsorted or a sorted T cell fraction (not recorded which). Source of these receptors: a female donor with ankylosing spondylitis or in good health (not recorded which).

This clonotype was recorded at least ten times. The chain couples TRBV3-1 to TRBJ1-5; D is ambiguous. Looked up from germline, CDR1 is LGHDT and CDR2 is YNNKEL (reference sequence). This CDR3 has 14 amino acids. Trimming stripped 1 base from V and 2 bases from J, with 6 bases between. DNA of the CDR3: TGTGCCAGCAGCCAAGGAAGGGGCAATCAGCCCCAGCATTTT. Protein sequence: CASSQGRGNQPQHF.

This clonotype occurred many times. This rearrangement joins TRBV12-3 or TRBV12-4 to TRBJ2-5, with 7 positions matching TRBD2. The CDR3 totals 15 residues. Trimming cost V 7 bases and J 5 bases; bases outside gene matches: 13. The CDR3 DNA reads TGTGCCAGCAACCCCCGCGGGAGTAGTGAGGAGACCCAGTACTTC. Translating gives CASNPRGSSEETQYF.

Many counts were recorded for this clonotype. This chain joins TRBV9 and TRBJ2-1; D perhaps matches TRBD2 (6 bases). CDR3 length equals 17 residues. V lost 2 bases and J 5 bases, leaving 20 bases between the germline ends. Germline-derived CDR1 and CDR2 are SGDLS and YYNGEE. As DNA, the CDR3 is TGTGCCAGCAGCGTCGCCCCCCTGGGCGGGACCCACAATGAGCAGTTCTTC. Its translation is CASSVAPLGGTHNEQFF.

This clonotype was recorded many times. The gene calls are TRBV6-2 or TRBV6-3 and TRBJ1-5; D gene ambiguous. Germline V CDR1 and CDR2: MNHEY, SVGEGT. The CDR3 extends over 17 amino acids. Trimming cost V 5 bases and J 0 bases, with 17 bases left between them. CDR3 protein: CASSPPRRGYSNQPQHF. The DNA for the CDR3 is TGTGCCAGCAGTCCTCCCCGTCGAGGGTATAGCAATCAGCCCCAGCATTTT.

This clonotype was observed at least ten times. DNA of the CDR3: TGTGCCAGCAGCTCCCGAGGGTCCGAGACCCAGTACTTC. It yields the protein CASSSRGSETQYF. The chain uses TRBV3-1 and TRBJ2-5; possible D gene TRBD2, 5 bases. From germline, CDR1 is LGHDT and CDR2 YNNKEL (reference sequence). V lost 5 bases and J 5 bases, leaving 12 bases between the germline ends. The CDR3 runs 13 residues.

This clonotype was observed at least ten times. The genes are TRBV7-6 and TRBJ2-7, with 12 bases identical to TRBD2. The CDR3 has 15 residues. Germline loops: CDR1 SGHVS, CDR2 FNYEAQ. The junction had 8 bases not matched to a gene; V was cut back by 5 bases and J by 6 bases. Here the CDR3 DNA reads TGTGCCAGCAGCCAACTAGCGGGAGGTATTCGCGAGCAGTACTTC. Protein sequence: CASSQLAGGIREQYF.

In its sample, this clonotype was seen many times. The V call is TRBV28, the J call TRBJ1-2, with 7 bases identical to TRBD1. The CDR3 runs to 17 residues. Germline V gene sequence: CDR1 MDHEN, CDR2 SYDVKM. With 3 bases clipped from V and 0 bases from J, the junction kept 10 bases outside the gene matches. The CDR3 DNA reads TGTGCCAGCAGTTTCCCCGGGGGGGACAGACCTAACTATGGCTACACCTTC. Residues: CASSFPGGDRPNYGYTF.

This clonotype was seen repeatedly, ten times or more. The rearrangement joins TRBV20-1 to TRBJ2-3; no clear D. V was cut by 3 bases and J by 3 bases, with 13 bases left in between. The CDR3 has 14 residues. The germline CDR1 and CDR2 sequences are DFQATT and SNEGSKA (reference sequence). The CDR3 here is CSARPGYGTDTQYF. The CDR3 DNA follows: TGCAGTGCTAGGCCTGGATACGGGACAGATACGCAGTATTTT.

Points on this clonotype: Its ends do not fully match the called genes, so a read error is possible. This rearrangement joins TRBV12-3 or TRBV12-4 to TRBJ2-5, with D perhaps TRBD1 (6 bases). The CDR3 covers 13 residues. The CDR3 DNA reads as TGTGTCAGCAGTTCCAGGGGCGAAGAGACCCAGTACTTC. Translation gives CVSSSRGEETQYF.

The rearrangement links TRBV29-1 to TRBJ2-1, with 14 bases matching TRBD2. Germline assignment: CDR1 SQVTM and CDR2 ANQGSEA. This CDR3 has 17 residues. With V trimmed by 4 bases and J by 9 bases, 14 bases remained unmatched. CDR3 sequence: CSVGHPPGLAGDTEQFF. DNA of the CDR3: TGCAGCGTTGGTCACCCTCCGGGACTAGCGGGAGATACTGAGCAGTTCTTC.

This clonotype occurred a few times. The V gene is TRBV7-9, the J gene TRBJ2-1, with TRBD2 identical over 8 bases. The CDR3 is 14 amino acids. V dropped 5 bases and J dropped 7; count of bases not matched to a gene: 7. Germline V gene sequence: CDR1 SEHNR, CDR2 FQNEAQ (reference sequence). CDR3 amino acids: CASSKRETTNEQFF. As DNA, the CDR3 is TGTGCCAGCAGCAAGCGGGAGACTACTAATGAGCAGTTCTTC.

This clonotype came up many times. V and J are TRBV5-8 and TRBJ2-7; 7 positions match TRBD1. Germline-derived CDR1 and CDR2 are SGHTS and YDEGEE. V shed 5 bases and J 2 bases; nucleotides not matched to a gene: 7. CDR3 length: 14 residues. In DNA form, the CDR3 reads TGTGCCAGCAGTCGGGACAGTCTCACCTACGAGCAGTACTTC. Amino acids: CASSRDSLTYEQYF.

This chain joins TRBV30 and TRBJ1-5, with 9 nucleotides matching TRBD1. Trimming took 5 bases from V and 4 from J; bases not matched to a gene: 6. CDR3 length equals 14 residues. Germline V gene sequence: CDR1 GTSNPN, CDR2 SVGIG (reference sequence). CDR3 nucleotides: TGTGCCTGGTCCCCGGACAGGGGTAATCAGCCCCAGCATTTT. This codes for CAWSPDRGNQPQHF.

This clonotype was counted at least ten times. This rearrangement joins TRBV20-1 to TRBJ2-5, with 8 bases that match TRBD2. The CDR3 is made up of 15 amino acids. Trimming took 2 bases from V and 1 from J; bases not matched to a gene: 6. Germline loops: CDR1 DFQATT, CDR2 SNEGSKA (reference sequence). This CDR3 reads CSARQASGFQETQYF. CDR3 nucleotides: TGCAGTGCTAGACAGGCTAGCGGGTTCCAAGAGACCCAGTACTTC.

Details on this clonotype: A single base separates this from a much larger clone, so it may be a read error. The rearrangement uses TRBV3-1 and TRBJ2-3; no reliable D call. Germline CDR1 reads LGHDT; CDR2 reads YNNKEL (reference sequence). This CDR3 comprises 15 residues. The CDR3 here is CACSQVVGHTDTQYF. CDR3 sequence (DNA): TGTGCCTGCAGCCAAGTGGTGGGCCACACAGATACGCAGTATTTT.

This clonotype was recorded many times. This chain links TRBV5-1 with TRBJ2-4; TRBD2 matches 7 bases. The CDR3 covers 18 residues. Unmatched junction bases numbered 13, after V lost 4 bases and J lost 0 bases. Germline V gene lookup returns CDR1 SGHRS and CDR2 YFSETQ. The CDR3: CASSTGLEGMIAKNIQYF. In DNA form, the CDR3 reads TGCGCCAGCAGCACTGGACTAGAGGGGATGATAGCCAAAAACATTCAGTACTTC.